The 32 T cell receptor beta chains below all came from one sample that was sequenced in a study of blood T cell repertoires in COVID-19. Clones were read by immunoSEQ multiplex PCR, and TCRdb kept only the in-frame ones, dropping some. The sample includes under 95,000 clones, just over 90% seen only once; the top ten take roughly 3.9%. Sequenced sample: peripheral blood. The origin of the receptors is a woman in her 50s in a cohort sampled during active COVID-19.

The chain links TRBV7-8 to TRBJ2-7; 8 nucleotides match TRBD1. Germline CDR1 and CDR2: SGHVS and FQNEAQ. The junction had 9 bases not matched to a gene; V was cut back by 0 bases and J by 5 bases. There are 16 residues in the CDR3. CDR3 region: CASSLAAAGDRNEQYF. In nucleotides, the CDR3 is TGTGCCAGCAGCTTAGCGGCGGCAGGGGACAGGAACGAGCAGTACTTC.

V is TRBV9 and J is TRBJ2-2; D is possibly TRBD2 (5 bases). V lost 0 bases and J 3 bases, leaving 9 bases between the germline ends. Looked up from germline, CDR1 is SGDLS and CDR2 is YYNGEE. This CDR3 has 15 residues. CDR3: CASSVAGVHTGELFF. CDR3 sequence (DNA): TGTGCCAGCAGCGTAGCCGGGGTTCACACCGGGGAGCTGTTTTTT.

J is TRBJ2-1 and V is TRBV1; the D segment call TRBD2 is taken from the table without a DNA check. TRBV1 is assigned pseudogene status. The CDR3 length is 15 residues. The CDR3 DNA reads TGCACCAGCAGCCAAGATCAAGCTAGCGACAATGAGCAGTTCTTC. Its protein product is CTSSQDQASDNEQFF.

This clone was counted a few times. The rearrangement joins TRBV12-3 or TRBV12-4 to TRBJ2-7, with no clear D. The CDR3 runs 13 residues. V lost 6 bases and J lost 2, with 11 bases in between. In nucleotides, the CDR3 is TGTGCCAGCAGGTACGGTTCCACCTACGAGCAGTACTTC. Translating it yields CASRYGSTYEQYF.

The CDR3 DNA sequence: TGTGCCATCAATAGGGGTCGGACAGGGGGCTTCGGGGAGCAGTACTTC. The encoded protein is CAINRGRTGGFGEQYF. The chain recombines TRBV10-3 with TRBJ2-7, with 11 bases fitting TRBD1. This CDR3 is 16 amino acids long. Germline V gene data show CDR1 as ENHRY and CDR2 as SYGVKD. Trimming cost V 7 bases and J 7 bases; bases outside gene matches: 15.

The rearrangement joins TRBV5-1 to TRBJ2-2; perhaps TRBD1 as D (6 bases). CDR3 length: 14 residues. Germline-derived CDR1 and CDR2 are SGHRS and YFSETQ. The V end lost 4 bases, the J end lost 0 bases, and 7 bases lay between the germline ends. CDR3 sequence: CASSRTANTGELFF. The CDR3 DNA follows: TGCGCCAGCAGCCGGACAGCGAACACCGGGGAGCTGTTTTTT.

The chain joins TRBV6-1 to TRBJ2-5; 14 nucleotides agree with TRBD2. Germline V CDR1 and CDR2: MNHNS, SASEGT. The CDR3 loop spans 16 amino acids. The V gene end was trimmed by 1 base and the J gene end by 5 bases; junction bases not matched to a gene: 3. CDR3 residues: CASSEGLAGGWETQYF. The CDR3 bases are TGTGCCAGCAGTGAAGGACTAGCGGGAGGGTGGGAGACCCAGTACTTC.

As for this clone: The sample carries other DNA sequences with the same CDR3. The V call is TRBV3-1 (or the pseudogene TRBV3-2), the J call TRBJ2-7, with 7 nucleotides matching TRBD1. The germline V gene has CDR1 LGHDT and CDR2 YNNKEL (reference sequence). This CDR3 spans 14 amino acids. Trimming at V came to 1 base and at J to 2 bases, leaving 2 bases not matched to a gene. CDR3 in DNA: TGTGCCAGCAGCCAAGGACAGGGTCCCTACGAGCAGTACTTC. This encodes CASSQGQGPYEQYF.

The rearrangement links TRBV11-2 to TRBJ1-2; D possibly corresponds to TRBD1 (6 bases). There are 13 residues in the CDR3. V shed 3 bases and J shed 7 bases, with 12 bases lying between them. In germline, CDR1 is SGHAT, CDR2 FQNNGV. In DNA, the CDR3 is TGTGCCAGCAGCTTTAACAGGGCGTCTGGCTACACCTTC. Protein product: CASSFNRASGYTF.

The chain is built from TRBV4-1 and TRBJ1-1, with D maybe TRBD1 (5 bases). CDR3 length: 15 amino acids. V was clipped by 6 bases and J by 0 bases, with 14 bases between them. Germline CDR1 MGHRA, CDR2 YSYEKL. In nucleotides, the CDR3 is TGCGCCAGCAGACGTACGACAGAATTGAACACTGAAGCTTTCTTT. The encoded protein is CASRRTTELNTEAFF.

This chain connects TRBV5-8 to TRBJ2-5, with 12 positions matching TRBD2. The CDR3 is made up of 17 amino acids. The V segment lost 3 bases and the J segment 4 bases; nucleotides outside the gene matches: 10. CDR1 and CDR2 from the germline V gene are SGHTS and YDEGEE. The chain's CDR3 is CASSYGLAGNGGETQYF. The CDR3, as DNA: TGTGCCAGCAGCTATGGACTAGCGGGAAATGGCGGAGAGACCCAGTACTTC.

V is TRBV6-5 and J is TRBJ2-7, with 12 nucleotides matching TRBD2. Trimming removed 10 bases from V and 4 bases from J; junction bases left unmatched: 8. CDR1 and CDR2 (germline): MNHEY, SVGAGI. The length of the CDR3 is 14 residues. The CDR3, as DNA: TGTGCCACCCAGACTAGCGGGGGTATGTACGAGCAGTACTTC. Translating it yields CATQTSGGMYEQYF.

In nucleotides, the CDR3 is TGTGCCAGCAGCCTCGCCGGAACTAGCGGGGCAAATGAGCAGTTCTTC. This codes for CASSLAGTSGANEQFF. The J gene is TRBJ2-1, the V gene TRBV7-3; 10 positions agree with TRBD2. The CDR3 is 16 amino acids. The trim removed 5 bases at V and 7 bases at J, leaving 11 bases unmatched. From germline, CDR1 is SGHTA and CDR2 FQGTGA.

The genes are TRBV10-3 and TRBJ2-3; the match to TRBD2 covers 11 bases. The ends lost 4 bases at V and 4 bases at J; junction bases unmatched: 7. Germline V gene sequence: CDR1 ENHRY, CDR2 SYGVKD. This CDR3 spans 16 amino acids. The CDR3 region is CAISGVAGGPADTQYF. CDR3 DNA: TGTGCCATCAGTGGGGTAGCGGGAGGGCCAGCAGATACGCAGTATTTT.

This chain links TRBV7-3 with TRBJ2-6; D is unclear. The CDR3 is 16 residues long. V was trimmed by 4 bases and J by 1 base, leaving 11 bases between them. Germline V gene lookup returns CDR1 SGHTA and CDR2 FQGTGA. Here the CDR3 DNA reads TGTGCCAGCAGCTCCTACAGTGGGTCTGGGGCCAACGTCCTGACTTTC. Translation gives CASSSYSGSGANVLTF.

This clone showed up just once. In DNA form, the CDR3 reads TGTGCCAGCAGTAGAGGACAGGGGGCCTACAATGAGCAGTTCTTC. Translation gives CASSRGQGAYNEQFF. The chain is built from TRBV6-6 and TRBJ2-1, with 10 bases that match TRBD1. The CDR3 runs to 15 residues. Germline assignment: CDR1 MNHNY and CDR2 SVGAGI (reference sequence). V lost 5 bases and J lost 2; bases outside the gene matches: 3.

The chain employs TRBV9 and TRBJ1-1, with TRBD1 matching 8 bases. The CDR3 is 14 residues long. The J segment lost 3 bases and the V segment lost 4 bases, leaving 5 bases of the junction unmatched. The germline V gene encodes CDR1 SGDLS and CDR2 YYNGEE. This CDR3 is CASSYDRGDTEAFF. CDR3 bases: TGTGCCAGCAGCTACGACAGGGGCGACACTGAAGCTTTCTTT.

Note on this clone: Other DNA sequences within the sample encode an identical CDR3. CDR3 sequence reads: CASSLDRGNTGELFF. Written as DNA, the CDR3 is TGCGCCAGCAGCTTGGACAGGGGTAATACCGGGGAGCTGTTTTTT. The chain carries TRBV5-1 and TRBJ2-2, with 7 bases identical to TRBD1. The CDR3 extends over 15 amino acids. CDR1 SGHRS and CDR2 YFSETQ come from the germline V gene. Unmatched junction bases numbered 4, after V lost 0 bases and J lost 5 bases.

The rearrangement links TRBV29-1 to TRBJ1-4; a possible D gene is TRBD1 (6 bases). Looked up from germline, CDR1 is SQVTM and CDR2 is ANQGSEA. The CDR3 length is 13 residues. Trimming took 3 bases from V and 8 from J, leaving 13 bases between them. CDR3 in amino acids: CSVDQGMGEKLFF. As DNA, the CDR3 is TGCAGCGTTGACCAGGGGATGGGGGAAAAACTGTTTTTT.

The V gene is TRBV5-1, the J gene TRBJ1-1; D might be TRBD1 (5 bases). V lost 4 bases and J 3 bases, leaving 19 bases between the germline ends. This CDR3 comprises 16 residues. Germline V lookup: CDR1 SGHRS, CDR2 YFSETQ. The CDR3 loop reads CASSKGHNRPDTEAFF. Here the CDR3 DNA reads TGCGCCAGCAGCAAAGGACACAATAGACCCGACACTGAAGCTTTCTTT.

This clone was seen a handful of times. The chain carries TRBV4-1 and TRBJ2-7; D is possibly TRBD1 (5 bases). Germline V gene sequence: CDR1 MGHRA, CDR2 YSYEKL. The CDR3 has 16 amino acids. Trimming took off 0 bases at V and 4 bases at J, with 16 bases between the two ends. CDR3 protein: CASSQEPGPKGYEQYF. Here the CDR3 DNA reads TGCGCCAGCAGCCAAGAACCAGGGCCCAAGGGGTACGAGCAGTACTTC.

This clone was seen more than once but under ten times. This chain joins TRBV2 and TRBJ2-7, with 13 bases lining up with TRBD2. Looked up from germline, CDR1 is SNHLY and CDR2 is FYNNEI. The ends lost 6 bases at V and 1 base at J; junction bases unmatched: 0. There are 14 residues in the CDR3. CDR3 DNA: TGTGCCAGCAGGGGACTAGCGGGATCCTACGAGCAGTACTTC. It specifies CASRGLAGSYEQYF.

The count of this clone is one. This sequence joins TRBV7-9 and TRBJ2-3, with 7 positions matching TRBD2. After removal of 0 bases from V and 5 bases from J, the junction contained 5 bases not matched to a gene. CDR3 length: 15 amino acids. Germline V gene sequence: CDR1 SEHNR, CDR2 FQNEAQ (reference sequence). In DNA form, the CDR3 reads TGTGCCAGCAGCTTAGCGGGAGGGCGGGTAGATACGCAGTATTTT. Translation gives CASSLAGGRVDTQYF.

Written as DNA, the CDR3 is TGTGCCATCAGTGAGTCTCTCTACGGGCAGTTCTTC. Its translation is CAISESLYGQFF. J is TRBJ2-1 and V is TRBV10-3; no firm D call. The CDR3 covers 12 residues. V lost 0 bases to trimming and J lost 12 bases, with 9 bases between them. Germline loops: CDR1 ENHRY, CDR2 SYGVKD.

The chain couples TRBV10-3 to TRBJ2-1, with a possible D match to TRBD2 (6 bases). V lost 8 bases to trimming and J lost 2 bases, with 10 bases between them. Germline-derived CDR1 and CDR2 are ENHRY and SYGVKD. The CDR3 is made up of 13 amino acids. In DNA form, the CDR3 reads TGTGCCATCGCCGCTAGCGCCTACAATGAGCAGTTCTTC. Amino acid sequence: CAIAASAYNEQFF.

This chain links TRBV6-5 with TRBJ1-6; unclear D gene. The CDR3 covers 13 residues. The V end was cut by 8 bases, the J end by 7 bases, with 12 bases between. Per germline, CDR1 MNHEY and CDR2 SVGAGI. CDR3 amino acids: CASDGPGNSPLHF. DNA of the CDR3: TGTGCCAGCGACGGCCCGGGGAATTCACCCCTCCACTTT.

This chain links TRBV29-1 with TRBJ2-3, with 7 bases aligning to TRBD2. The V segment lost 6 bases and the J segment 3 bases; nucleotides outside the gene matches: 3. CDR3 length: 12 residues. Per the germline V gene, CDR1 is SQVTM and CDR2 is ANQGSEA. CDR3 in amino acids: CSVPGGTDTQYF. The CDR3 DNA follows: TGCAGCGTGCCCGGGGGGACAGATACGCAGTATTTT.

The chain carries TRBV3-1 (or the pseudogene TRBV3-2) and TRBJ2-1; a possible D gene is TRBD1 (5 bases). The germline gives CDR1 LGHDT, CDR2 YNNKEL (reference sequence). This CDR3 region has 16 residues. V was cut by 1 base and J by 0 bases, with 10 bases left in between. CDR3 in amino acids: CASSQVGRSSYNEQFF. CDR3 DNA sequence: TGTGCCAGCAGCCAAGTGGGGCGCAGCTCCTACAATGAGCAGTTCTTC.

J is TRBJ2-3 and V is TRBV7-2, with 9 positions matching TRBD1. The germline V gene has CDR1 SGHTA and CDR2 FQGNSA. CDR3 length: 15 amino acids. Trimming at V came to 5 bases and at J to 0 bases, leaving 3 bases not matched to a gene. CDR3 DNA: TGTGCCAGCAGCCAGGACAGGGGCAGCACAGATACGCAGTATTTT. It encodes CASSQDRGSTDTQYF.

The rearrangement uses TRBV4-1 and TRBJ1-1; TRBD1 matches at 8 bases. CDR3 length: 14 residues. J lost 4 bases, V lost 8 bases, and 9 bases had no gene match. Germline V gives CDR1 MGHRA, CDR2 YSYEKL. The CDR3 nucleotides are TGCGCCAGCGGCAGAGAACAGGGGGTCACTGAAGCTTTCTTT. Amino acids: CASGREQGVTEAFF.

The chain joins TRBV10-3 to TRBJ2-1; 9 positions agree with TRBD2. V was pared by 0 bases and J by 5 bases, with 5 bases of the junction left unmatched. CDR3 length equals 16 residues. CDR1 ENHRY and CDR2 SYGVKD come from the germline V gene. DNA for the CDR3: TGTGCCATCAGTGAGTCTGGAGCGGGAGGAGACAATGAGCAGTTCTTC. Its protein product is CAISESGAGGDNEQFF.

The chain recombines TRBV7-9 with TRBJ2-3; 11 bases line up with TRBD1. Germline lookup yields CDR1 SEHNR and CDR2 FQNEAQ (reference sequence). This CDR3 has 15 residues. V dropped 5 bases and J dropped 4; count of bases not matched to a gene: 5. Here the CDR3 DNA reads TGTGCCAGCAGCATAGGGACAGGGGGGGCAGATACGCAGTATTTT. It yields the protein CASSIGTGGADTQYF. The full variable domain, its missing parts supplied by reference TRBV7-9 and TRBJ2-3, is DTGVSQNPRHKITKRGQNVTFRCDPISEHNRLYWYRQTLGQGPEFLTYFQNEAQLEKSRLLSDRFSAERPKGSFSTLEIQRTEQGDSAMYLCASSIGTGGADTQYFGPGTRLTVL.